Listed here are 23 T cell receptor beta chains from one sample, sequenced in a study of shared clonotypes between healthy human individuals. Assay used: immunoSEQ multiplex PCR; TCRdb lists only in-frame clones, some missing. The data show about 980,000 clones, with roughly 72% seen just once and about 1.5% held by the top ten. The sequencing input was memory CD4+ T cells sorted from blood. Specified subset: CD45RA-negative fraction. The receptors here all came from a man between 18 and 29 years old in good health.

J is TRBJ2-1 and V is TRBV6-4; D unclear. Germline CDR1 reads MRHNA; CDR2 reads SNTAGT. This CDR3 has 12 amino acids. V dropped 3 bases and J dropped 13 bases, with 13 bases sitting between them. Here the CDR3 DNA reads TGTGCCAGCAGTGATGAGGCCCGAGCCCAGTTCTTC. Amino acids: CASSDEARAQFF.

This chain connects TRBV7-2 to TRBJ1-2, with D unclear. Trimming shortened V by 4 bases and J by 5 bases, and 17 bases separated the two germline ends. The germline V gene has CDR1 SGHTA and CDR2 FQGNSA. This CDR3 region has 15 residues. The CDR3 region has the DNA TGTGCCAGCAGCTCTACCAGTAGGGCGGGATATGGCTACACCTTC. Amino acids: CASSSTSRAGYGYTF.

Worth noting for this clone: This sample includes further DNA sequences coding for the same CDR3. The chain combines TRBV9 with TRBJ2-2; 7 bases are a match to TRBD1. Germline CDR1 is SGDLS and CDR2 is YYNGEE. The CDR3 length is 14 residues. Germline trimming cut 3 bases from V and 3 bases from J; bases unmatched to any gene: 2. The CDR3 protein is CASSGQGHTGELFF. CDR3 in DNA: TGTGCCAGCAGCGGACAGGGACACACCGGGGAGCTGTTTTTT.

The genes are TRBV20-1 and TRBJ2-7, with a tentative D call TRBD2 (5 bases). Germline CDR1 and CDR2: DFQATT and SNEGSKA (reference sequence). V lost 5 bases and J 6 bases, leaving 11 bases between the germline ends. The CDR3 consists of 11 residues. As DNA, the CDR3 is TGCAGTGCTCAAGGCGGAGGCGAGCAGTACTTC. It codes for CSAQGGGEQYF.

This clone was recorded a few times. The chain joins TRBV9 to TRBJ2-5; possibly TRBD2 for D (5 bases). The CDR3 extends over 14 amino acids. Per the germline V gene, CDR1 is SGDLS and CDR2 is YYNGEE. Trimming left V 0 bases short and J 9 bases short, with 15 bases between. The CDR3 spells CASSVDWGTRAQYF. CDR3 DNA sequence: TGTGCCAGCAGCGTAGACTGGGGAACTAGGGCCCAGTACTTC.

Points on this clone: Additional DNA sequences in this sample encode the identical CDR3. The V gene is TRBV5-1, the J gene TRBJ2-3; D remains unclear. V shed 2 bases and J shed 3 bases, with 4 bases lying between them. Germline loops: CDR1 SGHRS, CDR2 YFSETQ. The CDR3 length is 12 residues. The DNA of the CDR3 is TGCGCCAGCAGCTTTAATACAGATACGCAGTATTTT. Translation gives CASSFNTDTQYF.

With respect to this clone: Other DNA sequences in this specimen translate into the identical CDR3. The rearrangement joins TRBV2 to TRBJ2-7; D is uncertain. Trimming removed 6 bases at V and 3 bases at J, with 6 bases between. Germline V gene data show CDR1 as SNHLY and CDR2 as FYNNEI. This CDR3 is 11 amino acids long. This CDR3 reads CASSPNYEQYF. The CDR3 DNA reads as TGTGCCAGCAGCCCCAACTACGAGCAGTACTTC.

The chain links TRBV27 to TRBJ1-6, with TRBD1 as a possible D gene (5 bases). The CDR3 contains 14 residues. Germline V lookup: CDR1 MNHEY, CDR2 SMNVEV (reference sequence). V lost 5 bases, J lost 8 bases, and 13 bases lay in between. In DNA, the CDR3 is TGTGCCAGCAGTAACCGGGACGCCTATTCACCCCTCCACTTT. This codes for CASSNRDAYSPLHF.

The chain employs TRBV7-9 and TRBJ1-1; the D is unclear. Trimming stripped 10 bases from V and 3 bases from J, with 6 bases between. Germline V gene sequence: CDR1 SEHNR, CDR2 FQNEAQ (reference sequence). The CDR3 contains 10 residues. The CDR3 loop reads CATTHTEAFF. In DNA form, the CDR3 reads TGTGCCACCACGCACACTGAAGCTTTCTTT.

The rearrangement links TRBV28 to TRBJ1-2; 7 bases fit TRBD1. From germline, CDR1 is MDHEN and CDR2 SYDVKM. This CDR3 is 13 amino acids long. V gave up 7 bases and J gave up 8 bases; unmatched junction bases: 10. The DNA for the CDR3 is TGTGCCAGCACCCTCGCTAAGGGACAGGGCTACACCTTC. It yields the protein CASTLAKGQGYTF.

This chain links TRBV2 with TRBJ1-1; 7 bases fit TRBD1. CDR3 length equals 15 residues. Germline values: CDR1 SNHLY, CDR2 FYNNEI. V lost 6 bases and J lost 4; bases outside the gene matches: 11. The CDR3 sequence: CASRDRAGPSTEAFF. The CDR3 coding sequence is TGTGCCAGCAGAGACAGGGCGGGGCCGAGCACTGAAGCTTTCTTT.

The chain uses TRBV15 and TRBJ2-4; TRBD1 is a possible D gene (6 bases). V gave up 2 bases and J gave up 13 bases, with 18 bases separating them. CDR1 and CDR2 from the germline V gene are LNHNV and YYDKDF (reference sequence). CDR3 length: 14 residues. The CDR3 loop is CATSRQGPASHQYF. The CDR3 bases are TGTGCCACCAGCAGACAGGGGCCCGCGAGTCACCAGTACTTC.

This chain connects TRBV29-1 to TRBJ2-7; 9 nucleotides line up with TRBD1. V lost 6 bases to trimming and J lost 6 bases; unmatched junction nucleotides: 15. CDR1 and CDR2 from the germline V gene are SQVTM and ANQGSEA. This CDR3 has 15 residues. As DNA, the CDR3 is TGCAGCGTGACGGGGACAGGGAATCTAGGTTCCGAGCAGTACTTC. This encodes CSVTGTGNLGSEQYF.

The rearrangement joins TRBV18 to TRBJ2-5, with TRBD1 matching 8 bases. The ends lost 6 bases at V and 4 bases at J; junction bases unmatched: 10. Germline V lookup: CDR1 KGHSH, CDR2 LQKENI. This CDR3 comprises 15 residues. The CDR3 nucleotides are TGTGCCAGCTCTCGCCGGACAGGGTCAAGAGAGACCCAGTACTTC. Its protein product is CASSRRTGSRETQYF.

V gene TRBV2 combines with J gene TRBJ2-7; TRBD2 aligns across 10 bases. CDR1 and CDR2 (germline): SNHLY, FYNNEI. The CDR3 extends over 12 amino acids. After removal of 6 bases from V and 4 bases from J, the junction contained 0 bases not matched to a gene. The CDR3 region has the DNA TGTGCCAGCAGGGGACTAGCGTACGAGCAGTACTTC. This translates into CASRGLAYEQYF. Filled out from reference TRBV2 and TRBJ2-7, the complete variable domain reads EPEVTQTPSHQVTQMGQEVILRCVPISNHLYFYWYRQILGQKVEFLVSFYNNEISEKSEIFDDQFSVERPDGSNFTLKIRSTKLEDSAMYFCASRGLAYEQYFGPGTRLTVT.

Worth noting for this clone: The sample has other DNA sequences that encode this CDR3 too. The CDR3 sequence: CAIRGLNTEAFF. CDR3 nucleotides: TGTGCCATCAGGGGCCTGAACACTGAAGCTTTCTTT. The V and J genes are TRBV10-3 and TRBJ1-1, with D uncertain. Trimming shortened V by 6 bases and J by 0 bases, and 5 bases separated the two germline ends. This CDR3 is built from 12 residues. CDR1 and CDR2 from the germline V gene are ENHRY and SYGVKD.

The chain uses TRBV6-6 and TRBJ2-3, with D maybe TRBD1 (6 bases). Trimming stripped 6 bases from V and 6 bases from J, with 13 bases between. Germline assignment: CDR1 MNHNY and CDR2 SVGAGI (reference sequence). The CDR3 has 13 amino acids. CDR3 residues: CASSKGVWDTQYF. CDR3 DNA sequence: TGTGCCAGCAGCAAGGGGGTTTGGGATACGCAGTATTTT.

The chain has TRBV28 and TRBJ1-6; possibly TRBD1 for D (6 bases). This CDR3 has 13 amino acids. Germline lookup yields CDR1 MDHEN and CDR2 SYDVKM. Trimming left V 5 bases short and J 12 bases short, with 14 bases between. CDR3 nucleotides: TGTGCCAGCAGTCTCCGGGACAAGCTACCCCTCCACTTT. It specifies CASSLRDKLPLHF.

This chain uses TRBV11-2 with TRBJ1-5; D ambiguous. Trimming removed 5 bases from V and 5 bases from J, with 16 bases in between. Germline values: CDR1 SGHAT, CDR2 FQNNGV. The CDR3 consists of 15 residues. The CDR3 loop reads CASSPGRGSHQPQHF. The CDR3 nucleotides are TGTGCCAGCAGCCCTGGACGGGGTTCGCATCAGCCCCAGCATTTT.

Only one count was recorded for this clone. The chain has TRBV19 and TRBJ2-1; D may match TRBD1 or TRBD2 (5 bases each). From germline, CDR1 is LNHDA and CDR2 SQIVND (reference sequence). This CDR3 has 14 amino acids. The V and J ends lost 1 base and 8 bases respectively, with 12 bases between them. The CDR3 here is CASSIGRGPDEQFF. CDR3 DNA: TGTGCCAGTAGTATAGGAAGGGGACCGGATGAGCAGTTCTTC.

About this clone itself: Other DNA sequences in this sample translate to the same CDR3. The CDR3 DNA reads TGTGCCAGCAGCGTCGGGGGGCCGACAGATACGCAGTATTTT. Encoded protein: CASSVGGPTDTQYF. This sequence joins TRBV9 and TRBJ2-3, with D tentatively TRBD2 (7 bases). V gave up 2 bases and J gave up 3 bases, with 10 bases separating them. Germline V gene lookup returns CDR1 SGDLS and CDR2 YYNGEE. The CDR3 extends over 14 amino acids.

In this sample, this clone turned up a few times. The chain employs TRBV5-5 and TRBJ1-6; D remains unclear. This CDR3 is 13 amino acids long. CDR1 is SGHKS and CDR2 is YYEKEE in the germline V gene (reference sequence). V was cut by 4 bases and J by 8 bases, with 10 bases left in between. For the CDR3, the DNA is TGTGCCAGCAGCCCGTACTTAGATTCACCCCTCCACTTT. This sequence encodes CASSPYLDSPLHF. Complete variable domain (other parts from reference TRBV5-5 and TRBJ1-6): DAGVTQSPTHLIKTRGQQVTLRCSPISGHKSVSWYQQVLGQGPQFIFQYYEKEERGRGNFPDRFSARQFPNYSSELNVNALLLGDSALYLCASSPYLDSPLHFGNGTRLTVT.

The chain uses TRBV10-3 and TRBJ2-2; D may match TRBD1 or TRBD2 (6 bases each). The CDR3 spans 14 residues. Trimming pared 9 bases from V and 8 bases from J, leaving 19 bases between. CDR1 is ENHRY and CDR2 is SYGVKD in the germline V gene. This CDR3 reads CAITGGPGTGELFF. In nucleotides, the CDR3 is TGTGCCATTACCGGGGGCCCGGGCACTGGGGAGCTGTTTTTT.